This is a list of T cell receptor beta chains from one sample in a study of ipilimumab plus nivolumab after autologous stem cell transplantation. Produced via immunoSEQ multiplex PCR; TCRdb's table is partial and in-frame only. The sample has tens of thousands of clones, nearly 85% seen once. The sequenced sample was PBMCs, obtained in a trial of ipilimumab plus nivolumab as post-transplant consolidation. All receptors derive from a male donor with diffuse large B-cell lymphoma. Each CDR3 is given with its conserved first and last residue. Each record gives: V gene, J gene, clone size, D gene, CDR3 protein, CDR3 DNA. D genes are given only for firm matches. Rows may omit the clone size; those that give it use once, few, many or a size class.

V gene: TRBV29-1
J gene: TRBJ1-2
clone size: -
D gene: TRBD1
CDR3 protein: CSVESGRGQGGYTF
CDR3 DNA: TGCAGCGTTGAATCCGGCAGGGGGCAAGGTGGCTACACCTTC

V gene: TRBV19
J gene: TRBJ2-3
clone size: -
D gene: TRBD1
CDR3 protein: CASRTGTGGPDTQYF
CDR3 DNA: TGTGCCAGTAGGACCGGGACAGGGGGGCCAGATACGCAGTATTTT

V gene: TRBV21-1
J gene: TRBJ2-1
clone size: -
D gene: -
CDR3 protein: CANISDRGSNEQFF
CDR3 DNA: TGTGCCAATATCTCGGACAGGGGGAGTAATGAGCAGTTCTTC

V gene: TRBV30
J gene: TRBJ2-3
clone size: -
D gene: -
CDR3 protein: CAWRQGASPDTQYF
CDR3 DNA: TGTGCCTGGAGGCAGGGAGCCTCCCCAGATACGCAGTATTTT

V gene: TRBV15
J gene: TRBJ1-5
clone size: -
D gene: -
CDR3 protein: CATSRGLPNQPQHF
CDR3 DNA: TGTGCCACCAGCAGGGGCCTCCCTAATCAGCCCCAGCATTTT

V gene: TRBV5-1
J gene: TRBJ2-1
clone size: -
D gene: TRBD2
CDR3 protein: CASSLQRGGHSSYNEQFF
CDR3 DNA: TGCGCCAGCAGCTTGCAGCGGGGGGGCCATAGTTCCTACAATGAGCAGTTCTTC

V gene: TRBV30
J gene: TRBJ2-5
clone size: -
D gene: -
CDR3 protein: CAWSNTKGTQYF
CDR3 DNA: TGTGCCTGGAGCAACACGAAAGGGACCCAGTACTTC

V gene: TRBV6-6
J gene: TRBJ2-2
clone size: -
D gene: -
CDR3 protein: CASKAGHLKNTGELFF
CDR3 DNA: TGTGCCAGCAAAGCGGGACACCTAAAGAACACCGGGGAGCTGTTTTTT

V gene: TRBV18
J gene: TRBJ2-1
clone size: -
D gene: TRBD2
CDR3 protein: CASSPTSGDDEQFF
CDR3 DNA: TGTGCCAGCTCACCGACTAGCGGGGATGATGAGCAGTTCTTC

V gene: TRBV7-3
J gene: TRBJ2-3
clone size: -
D gene: -
CDR3 protein: CASSSQGRGTDTQYF
CDR3 DNA: TGTGCCAGCAGCTCCCAGGGACGTGGCACAGATACGCAGTATTTT

V gene: TRBV7-2
J gene: TRBJ2-1
clone size: -
D gene: -
CDR3 protein: CASRGRGVYNEQFF
CDR3 DNA: TGTGCCAGCAGGGGAAGGGGAGTCTACAATGAGCAGTTCTTC

V gene: TRBV27
J gene: TRBJ1-1
clone size: -
D gene: TRBD1
CDR3 protein: CASSTRTGSGAFF
CDR3 DNA: TGTGCCAGCAGTACACGGACAGGGTCTGGGGCTTTCTTT

V gene: TRBV29-1
J gene: TRBJ1-2
clone size: -
D gene: -
CDR3 protein: CSVGEGNYGYTF
CDR3 DNA: TGCAGCGTTGGAGAGGGGAACTATGGCTACACCTTC

V gene: TRBV4-2
J gene: TRBJ1-2
clone size: -
D gene: -
CDR3 protein: CASSQEIGREYGYTF
CDR3 DNA: TGTGCCAGCAGCCAAGAGATAGGCAGGGAATATGGCTACACCTTC

V gene: TRBV11-2
J gene: TRBJ2-2
clone size: -
D gene: TRBD2
CDR3 protein: CASSSPLAGATGELFF
CDR3 DNA: TGTGCCAGCAGCTCCCCGCTAGCGGGGGCAACCGGGGAGCTGTTTTTT

V gene: TRBV5-8
J gene: TRBJ1-5
clone size: -
D gene: -
CDR3 protein: CASSLVGSLGRHSNQPQHF
CDR3 DNA: TGTGCCAGCAGCTTGGTGGGTTCCTTGGGCAGACATAGCAATCAGCCCCAGCATTTT

V gene: TRBV4-2
J gene: TRBJ2-5
clone size: -
D gene: TRBD2
CDR3 protein: CASSQDGGGETQYF
CDR3 DNA: TGTGCCAGCAGCCAAGATGGGGGGGGAGAGACCCAGTACTTC

V gene: TRBV10-3
J gene: TRBJ1-1
clone size: -
D gene: TRBD1
CDR3 protein: CAISEGTGGNGEAFF
CDR3 DNA: TGTGCCATCAGTGAGGGGACAGGGGGCAATGGTGAAGCTTTCTTT

V gene: TRBV15
J gene: TRBJ2-1
clone size: -
D gene: -
CDR3 protein: CATSRDRGDEQFF
CDR3 DNA: TGTGCCACCAGCAGAGATCGGGGTGATGAGCAGTTCTTC

V gene: TRBV6-1
J gene: TRBJ1-5
clone size: -
D gene: TRBD1
CDR3 protein: CASRVRQGSYQPQHF
CDR3 DNA: TGTGCCAGCAGAGTAAGACAGGGAAGTTATCAGCCCCAGCATTTT

V gene: TRBV7-8
J gene: TRBJ2-1
clone size: once
D gene: -
CDR3 protein: CASSLGRRTNEQFF
CDR3 DNA: TGTGCCAGCAGCTTAGGAAGACGGACCAATGAGCAGTTCTTC

V gene: TRBV4-2
J gene: TRBJ1-6
clone size: few
D gene: -
CDR3 protein: CASSQEGGSYNSPLHF
CDR3 DNA: TGTGCCAGCAGCCAAGAGGGTGGATCCTATAATTCACCCCTCCACTTT

V gene: TRBV18
J gene: TRBJ2-3
clone size: -
D gene: TRBD2
CDR3 protein: CASRTTGLVLEDTQYF
CDR3 DNA: TGTGCCAGCCGAACCACGGGACTAGTTTTAGAAGATACGCAGTATTTT

V gene: TRBV9
J gene: TRBJ2-3
clone size: -
D gene: -
CDR3 protein: CASSRTDTQYF
CDR3 DNA: TGTGCCAGCAGCCGGACAGATACGCAGTATTTT

V gene: TRBV7-2
J gene: TRBJ2-7
clone size: -
D gene: TRBD2
CDR3 protein: CASSLSRGAGSEQYF
CDR3 DNA: TGTGCCAGCAGCCTTAGTAGGGGAGCGGGGAGCGAGCAGTACTTC

V gene: TRBV10-1
J gene: TRBJ2-7
clone size: -
D gene: -
CDR3 protein: CASSDRSGEQYF
CDR3 DNA: TGCGCCAGCAGTGATCGTTCCGGGGAGCAGTACTTC

V gene: TRBV5-4
J gene: TRBJ1-1
clone size: -
D gene: TRBD1
CDR3 protein: CASSTGQGNTEAFF
CDR3 DNA: TGTGCCAGCAGCACGGGACAGGGGAATACTGAAGCTTTCTTT

V gene: TRBV2
J gene: TRBJ1-6
clone size: -
D gene: -
CDR3 protein: CASRLGLYNSPLHF
CDR3 DNA: TGTGCCAGCAGGCTCGGACTGTATAATTCACCCCTCCACTTT

V gene: TRBV5-1
J gene: TRBJ2-2
clone size: -
D gene: -
CDR3 protein: CASSRDGNTGELFF
CDR3 DNA: TGCGCCAGCAGCCGGGACGGGAACACCGGGGAGCTGTTTTTT

V gene: TRBV14
J gene: TRBJ2-3
clone size: -
D gene: TRBD2
CDR3 protein: CASSRYRGTSGNTDTQYF
CDR3 DNA: TGTGCCAGCAGCCGCTACCGGGGGACTAGCGGAAACACAGATACGCAGTATTTT

V gene: TRBV23-1
J gene: TRBJ2-5
clone size: -
D gene: -
CDR3 protein: CASSQQQETQYF
CDR3 DNA: TGCGCCAGCAGTCAACAGCAAGAGACCCAGTACTTC

V gene: TRBV9
J gene: TRBJ1-4
clone size: -
D gene: -
CDR3 protein: CASSARGRTNEKLFF
CDR3 DNA: TGTGCCAGCAGCGCCAGGGGTCGGACTAATGAAAAACTGTTTTTT

V gene: TRBV7-7
J gene: TRBJ2-2
clone size: -
D gene: -
CDR3 protein: CASSSSGSGELFF
CDR3 DNA: TGTGCCAGCAGCTCGTCCGGGAGCGGGGAGCTGTTTTTT

V gene: TRBV5-4
J gene: TRBJ2-1
clone size: -
D gene: -
CDR3 protein: CASSLSDLYNEQFF
CDR3 DNA: TGTGCCAGCAGCTTGTCGGACCTCTACAATGAGCAGTTCTTC

V gene: TRBV6-5
J gene: TRBJ1-6
clone size: -
D gene: -
CDR3 protein: CASRQGDSPLHF
CDR3 DNA: TGTGCCAGCAGACAGGGTGATTCACCCCTCCACTTT

V gene: TRBV14
J gene: TRBJ2-3
clone size: -
D gene: -
CDR3 protein: CASRLGGAGDTQYF
CDR3 DNA: TGTGCCAGCAGGCTAGGGGGGGCCGGAGATACGCAGTATTTT

V gene: TRBV9
J gene: TRBJ2-3
clone size: -
D gene: -
CDR3 protein: CASSVETDTQYF
CDR3 DNA: TGTGCCAGCAGCGTAGAGACAGATACGCAGTATTTT

V gene: TRBV18
J gene: TRBJ1-3
clone size: -
D gene: TRBD1
CDR3 protein: CASSNLQGGSGNTIYF
CDR3 DNA: TGTGCCAGCTCAAATCTTCAGGGGGGTTCTGGAAACACCATATATTTT

V gene: TRBV15
J gene: TRBJ2-7
clone size: -
D gene: -
CDR3 protein: CATSRQGTYEQYF
CDR3 DNA: TGTGCCACCAGCAGGCAGGGTACCTACGAGCAGTACTTC

V gene: TRBV19
J gene: TRBJ2-3
clone size: once
D gene: -
CDR3 protein: CASSILDTDTQYF
CDR3 DNA: TGTGCCAGTAGTATATTAGACACAGATACGCAGTATTTT